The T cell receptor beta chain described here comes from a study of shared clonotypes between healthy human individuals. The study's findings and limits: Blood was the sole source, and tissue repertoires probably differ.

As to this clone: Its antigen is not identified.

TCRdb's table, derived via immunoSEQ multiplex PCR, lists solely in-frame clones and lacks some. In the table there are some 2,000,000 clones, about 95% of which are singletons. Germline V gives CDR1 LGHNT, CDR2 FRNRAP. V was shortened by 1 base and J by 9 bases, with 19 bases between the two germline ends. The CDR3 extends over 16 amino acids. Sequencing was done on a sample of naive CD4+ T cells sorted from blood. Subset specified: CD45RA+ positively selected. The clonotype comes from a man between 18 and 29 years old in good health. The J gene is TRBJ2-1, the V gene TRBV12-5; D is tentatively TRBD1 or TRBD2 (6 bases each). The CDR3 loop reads CASGLARGTTSPEQFF. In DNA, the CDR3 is TGTGCTAGTGGTTTGGCACGGGGGACAACCTCCCCTGAGCAGTTCTTC.